The source of this TCR beta chain is a study of T cell changes during pregnancy in multiple sclerosis. Libraries were prepared by immunoSEQ multiplex PCR; TCRdb keeps only in-frame clonotypes and omits some of them. The data show about 100,000 clones, with around 92% seen just once and 1.9% held by the top ten. The germline CDR1 and CDR2 sequences are SEHNR and FQNEAQ (reference sequence). This CDR3 is built from 17 residues. With V trimmed by 5 bases and J by 4 bases, 5 bases remained unmatched. The receptor was isolated from a female donor with multiple sclerosis, enrolled in a pregnancy study. This material consisted of peripheral blood, taken after pregnancy. This chain connects TRBV7-9 to TRBJ2-2; 15 nucleotides align to TRBD2. The CDR3 protein is CASSRGLAGGITGELFF. CDR3 DNA sequence: TGTGCCAGCAGCCGGGGACTAGCGGGAGGTATCACCGGGGAGCTGTTTTTT. Full variable domain (rest looked up from reference TRBV7-9 and TRBJ2-2): DTGVSQNPRHKITKRGQNVTFRCDPISEHNRLYWYRQTLGQGPEFLTYFQNEAQLEKSRLLSDRFSAERPKGSFSTLEIQRTEQGDSAMYLCASSRGLAGGITGELFFGEGSRLTVL.